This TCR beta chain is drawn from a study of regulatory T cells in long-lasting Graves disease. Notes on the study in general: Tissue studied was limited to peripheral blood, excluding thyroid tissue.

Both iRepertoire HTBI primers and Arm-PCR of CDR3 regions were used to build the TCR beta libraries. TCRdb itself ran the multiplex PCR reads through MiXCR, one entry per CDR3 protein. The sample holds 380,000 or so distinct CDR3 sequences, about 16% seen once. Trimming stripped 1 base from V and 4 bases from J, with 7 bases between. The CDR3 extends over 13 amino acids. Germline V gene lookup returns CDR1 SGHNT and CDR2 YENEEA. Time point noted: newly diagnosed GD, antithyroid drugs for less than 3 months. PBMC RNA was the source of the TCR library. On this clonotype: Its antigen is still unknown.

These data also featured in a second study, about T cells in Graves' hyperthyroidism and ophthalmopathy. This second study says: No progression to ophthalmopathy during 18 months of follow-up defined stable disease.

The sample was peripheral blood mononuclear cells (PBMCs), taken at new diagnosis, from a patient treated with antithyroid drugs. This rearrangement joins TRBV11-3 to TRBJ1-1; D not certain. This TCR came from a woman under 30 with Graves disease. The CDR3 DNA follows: TGTGCCAGCAGCTTAGCCGGGATCACTGAAGCTTTCTTT. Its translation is CASSLAGITEAFF.